This T cell receptor beta chain was identified in a study of cytomegalovirus exposure and HLA in healthy donors. Across the study: Approximately 80 million unique TCRs, all from HLA-typed donors, were included in an early release of the data.

General study findings and limits: Accurate predictions that matched the HLA-A and HLA-B alleles of most subjects were reportedly made from TCR beta sequences.

In the PCR, 60 Vbeta and 13 Jbeta primers were used. Profiled with immunoSEQ multiplex PCR; TCRdb holds only in-frame clones, not every one. The sample lists roughly 140,000 clones; 82% were seen once. As regards this clone: Its antigen remains unidentified.

The V end was cut by 0 bases, the J end by 2 bases, with 11 bases between. The CDR3 is made up of 16 amino acids. The V gene's germline CDR1 is LGHNA and CDR2 YSLEER. The sequenced material came from PBMCs. The gene calls are TRBV4-3 and TRBJ2-1; a possible D gene is TRBD2 (6 bases). The source of this sequence is a male donor in good health and CMV-seronegative. The CDR3, as DNA: TGCGCCAGCAGCCAAGATTCATCGGGAGCCTACAATGAGCAGTTCTTC. Amino acid sequence: CASSQDSSGAYNEQFF.